This T cell receptor beta chain was found in a study of blood T cell repertoires in COVID-19. The CDR3 totals 17 residues. V was clipped by 1 base and J by 6 bases; unmatched bases: 11. Germline CDR1 is MGHRA and CDR2 is YSYEKL. Per the study methods: Amplification with reference gene primers provided the estimates of nucleated cell counts. The repertoire was sequenced with immunoSEQ multiplex PCR; TCRdb's copy has only in-frame clones and lacks some. V, J and clone size were drawn from that table, and D and trimming were deduced from the DNA. The sample yields 250,000 or so clones, 86% seen once. The sequence was collected from a woman aged 45-65 years who had recovered from COVID-19. V usage is TRBV4-1 and J usage is TRBJ1-5; 8 positions match TRBD1. Source material: PBMCs or T cells enriched from blood (not recorded which). The CDR3 DNA reads TGCGCCAGCAGCCAAGGTTCGGTCAGGGGGCGACGTCAGCCCCAGCATTTT. It is translated as CASSQGSVRGRRQPQHF.